This record concerns one TCR beta chain sequence. The data derive from a study of blood T cell repertoires in COVID-19. Study in general: Italy, Spain and the United States were the sources of the convalescent and acute COVID-19 samples. Sources were T cells, B-cell-depleted T cells, or PBMCs; the material itself was cDNA or gDNA.

Original processing methods: From reference gene primer amplification, estimates of nucleated cell counts were derived. TCRdb's table, derived via immunoSEQ multiplex PCR, lists solely in-frame clones and lacks some. D and trimming come from the DNA, and the V and J calls and clone size come from that table. Found here are under 200,000 clones, roughly 90% of them singletons; the top ten hold 0.5% to 0.65%. There are 21 residues in the CDR3. Germline CDR1 and CDR2: GTSNPN and SVGIG (reference sequence). V was pared by 3 bases and J by 0 bases, with 19 bases of the junction left unmatched. The receptor was derived from a man aged 45-65 years with acute or convalescent COVID-19. Material: peripheral blood. J is TRBJ1-4 and V is TRBV30; 10 bases align to TRBD1. The DNA for the CDR3 is TGTGCCTGGAGCCCTCGTTTACTCCGGGACAGGGGACATACAACTAATGAAAAACTGTTTTTT. Protein: CAWSPRLLRDRGHTTNEKLFF. The whole variable domain, remainder taken from reference TRBV30 and TRBJ1-4, is SQTIHQWPATLVQPVGSPLSLECTVEGTSNPNLYWYRQAAGRGLQLLFYSVGIGQISSEVPQNLSASRPQDRQFILSSKKLLLSDSGFYLCAWSPRLLRDRGHTTNEKLFFGSGTQLSVL.